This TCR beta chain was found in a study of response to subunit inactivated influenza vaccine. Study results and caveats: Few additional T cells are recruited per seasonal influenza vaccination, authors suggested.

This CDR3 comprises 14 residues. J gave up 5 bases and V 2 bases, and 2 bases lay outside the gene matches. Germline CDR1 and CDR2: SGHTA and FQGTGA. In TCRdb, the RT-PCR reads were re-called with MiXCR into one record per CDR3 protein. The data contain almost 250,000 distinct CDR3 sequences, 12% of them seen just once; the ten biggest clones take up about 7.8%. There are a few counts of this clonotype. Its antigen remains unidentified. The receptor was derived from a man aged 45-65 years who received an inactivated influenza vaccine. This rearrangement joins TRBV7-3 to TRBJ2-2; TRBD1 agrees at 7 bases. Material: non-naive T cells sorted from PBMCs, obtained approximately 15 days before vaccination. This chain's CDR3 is CASSLLQGTGELFF. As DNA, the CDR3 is TGTGCCAGCAGCTTATTACAGGGGACCGGGGAGCTGTTTTTT. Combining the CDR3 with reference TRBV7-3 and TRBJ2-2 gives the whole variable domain GAGVSQTPSNKVTEKGKYVELRCDPISGHTALYWYRQSLGQGPEFLIYFQGTGAADDSGLPNDRFFAVRPEGSVSTLKIQRTERGDSAVYLCASSLLQGTGELFFGEGSRLTVL.